Presented here are 8 T cell receptor beta chains from one specimen sequenced in a study of blood T cell repertoires in COVID-19. Sequencing was performed with immunoSEQ multiplex PCR; in TCRdb, only in-frame clones are kept and a portion is missing. The data show around 160,000 clones, roughly 79% seen once. The source material was peripheral blood. The receptors originated from a human donor with acute or convalescent COVID-19. The donor label of this sample is uncertain.

V is TRBV7-9 and J is TRBJ1-1, with a weak D call TRBD1 (6 bases). This CDR3 spans 15 amino acids. The germline CDR1 and CDR2 sequences are SEHNR and FQNEAQ (reference sequence). Trimming pared 2 bases from V and 0 bases from J, leaving 10 bases between. CDR3 bases: TGTGCCAGCAGCTTATCAACAGGGTTGAACACTGAAGCTTTCTTT. Translating gives CASSLSTGLNTEAFF.

This sequence joins TRBV30 and TRBJ1-2, with D possibly being TRBD1 (5 bases). Germline V gene lookup returns CDR1 GTSNPN and CDR2 SVGIG (reference sequence). There are 13 residues in the CDR3. Trimming left V 2 bases short and J 4 bases short, with 11 bases between. CDR3 sequence (DNA): TGTGCCTGGAGTACCCAGGGTGGCTATGGCTACACCTTC. This sequence encodes CAWSTQGGYGYTF.

This chain joins TRBV3-1 (or the pseudogene TRBV3-2) and TRBJ1-3; no clear D. Germline V lookup: CDR1 LGHDT, CDR2 YNNKEL (reference sequence). Trimming took 3 bases from V and 2 from J, leaving 8 bases between them. The CDR3 totals 14 residues. The CDR3 nucleotides are TGTGCCAGCAGCCACGGTGGTGCTGGAAACACCATATATTTT. Protein sequence: CASSHGGAGNTIYF.

This rearrangement joins TRBV18 to TRBJ1-1; D is perhaps TRBD1 (5 bases). CDR1 and CDR2 (germline): KGHSH, LQKENI. The CDR3 is 13 residues long. Trimming cost V 4 bases and J 4 bases, with 10 bases left between them. The chain's CDR3 is CASSQQESTEAFF. The CDR3 bases are TGTGCCAGCTCACAACAGGAAAGCACTGAAGCTTTCTTT.

This chain connects TRBV7-8 to TRBJ1-3; the match to TRBD1 covers 7 bases. The CDR3 has 20 amino acids. V trimming: 0 bases; J trimming: 0 bases; junction bases outside the gene matches: 14. Germline values: CDR1 SGHVS, CDR2 FQNEAQ. As DNA, the CDR3 is TGTGCCAGCAGCTTAGCGCTCCAGGGGGGCCCTCCCATCTCTGGAAACACCATATATTTT. Encoded protein: CASSLALQGGPPISGNTIYF.

This clone was counted once. The chain links TRBV3-1 (or the pseudogene TRBV3-2) to TRBJ1-1, with unresolved D. This CDR3 is built from 14 residues. V was clipped by 2 bases and J by 1 base, with 8 bases between them. Per germline, CDR1 LGHDT and CDR2 YNNKEL (reference sequence). CDR3 amino acids: CASSQLTQNTEAFF. Here the CDR3 DNA reads TGTGCCAGCAGCCAACTGACACAGAACACTGAAGCTTTCTTT.

The rearrangement uses TRBV7-9 and TRBJ2-5; D gene unclear. Trimming removed 7 bases from V and 3 bases from J, with 15 bases in between. The CDR3 runs 14 residues. The germline V gene encodes CDR1 SEHNR and CDR2 FQNEAQ (reference sequence). The CDR3 region is CASTKGYKEETQYF. CDR3 nucleotide sequence: TGTGCCAGCACCAAGGGCTATAAGGAAGAGACCCAGTACTTC.

CDR3 protein: CASTLTRGIGYTF. The CDR3 nucleotides read TGCGCCAGCACCCTTACTCGGGGTATCGGCTACACCTTC. The V call is TRBV5-1, the J call TRBJ1-2, with D unclear. Germline-derived CDR1 and CDR2 are SGHRS and YFSETQ. The V gene lost 6 bases and the J gene lost 8 bases, with 17 bases spanning the gap. CDR3 length: 13 residues.